The clone carrying this T cell receptor (beta chain) was seen once. These data are taken from a study of blood T cell repertoires in COVID-19. Germline V CDR1 and CDR2: MNHEY, SVGAGI. The CDR3 contains 15 residues. After removal of 2 bases from V and 1 base from J, the junction contained 4 bases not matched to a gene. Source study methods: By means of reference gene primer amplification, nucleated cell counts were estimated. Clones were sequenced by immunoSEQ multiplex PCR, and TCRdb holds only the in-frame ones, with some missing. That table gives V, J and clone size, and the DNA gave D and trimming. Of a few hundred thousand clones listed, roughly 85% are singletons.

The chain has TRBV6-5 and TRBJ2-7; 8 bases map to TRBD2. Sequencing used peripheral blood. The clonotype comes from a woman younger than 35 with acute or convalescent COVID-19. CDR3 nucleotide sequence: TGTGCCAGCAGTTACAAGGCGGGGGGATCCTACGAGCAGTACTTC. Protein: CASSYKAGGSYEQYF.